The 20 T cell receptor beta chains below all came from one sample that was sequenced in a study of CD8 T cells in ankylosing spondylitis. General study findings and limits: For ankylosing spondylitis blood, a TCR beta motif of about eight highly homologous variants appeared characteristic.

Via MiXCR, TCRdb re-called the 5' RACE reads, giving one row per CDR3 protein. The repertoire holds some 840,000 distinct CDR3 sequences, with 12% as singletons. For these receptors, no antigen is known. The sequenced sample consisted of blood, either unsorted or a sorted T cell fraction (not recorded which). These receptors were obtained from a male donor with ankylosing spondylitis.

This clonotype appeared a few times. V usage is TRBV9 and J usage is TRBJ2-5; D possibly corresponds to TRBD2 (6 bases). The CDR3 is 14 residues long. V gave up 5 bases and J gave up 4 bases, with 15 bases separating them. Germline V gene sequence: CDR1 SGDLS, CDR2 YYNGEE. The CDR3 region has the DNA TGTGCCAGCAGTGGGAGGCCTGAAGGAGAGACCCAGTACTTC. Translation gives CASSGRPEGETQYF. Drawing the rest from reference TRBV9 and TRBJ2-5, the complete variable domain is DSGVTQTPKHLITATGQRVTLRCSPRSGDLSVYWYQQSLDQGLQFLIQYYNGEERAKGNILERFSAQQFPDLHSELNLSSLELGDSALYFCASSGRPEGETQYFGPGTRLLVL.

The genes are TRBV20-1 and TRBJ2-7; weak D call: TRBD2 (5 bases). Trimming removed 0 bases at V and 3 bases at J, with 15 bases between. Germline lookup yields CDR1 DFQATT and CDR2 SNEGSKA (reference sequence). The CDR3 is made up of 15 amino acids. The CDR3 loop is CSARDVGRAYYEQYF. The CDR3 bases are TGCAGTGCTAGAGATGTGGGGAGAGCCTACTACGAGCAGTACTTC.

The rearrangement uses TRBV29-1 and TRBJ1-4; 9 bases map to TRBD1. V shed 1 base, J shed 5 bases, and the junction held 2 bases outside the gene matches. CDR3 length: 14 residues. The germline V gene has CDR1 SQVTM and CDR2 ANQGSEA. CDR3 loop: CSVEGQGGNEKLFF. The CDR3 region has the DNA TGCAGCGTTGAAGGACAGGGGGGAAATGAAAAACTGTTTTTT.

This clonotype was seen ten or more times. This chain uses TRBV29-1 with TRBJ2-3; perhaps TRBD1 as D (5 bases). The CDR3 length is 13 residues. From germline, CDR1 is SQVTM and CDR2 ANQGSEA. Trimming took 4 bases from V and 0 from J, leaving 8 bases between them. CDR3: CSVARASTDTQYF. In DNA form, the CDR3 reads TGCAGCGTTGCCAGGGCGAGCACAGATACGCAGTATTTT.

The gene calls are TRBV7-3 and TRBJ1-2; D is perhaps TRBD1 (6 bases). Trimming cost V 8 bases and J 4 bases, with 17 bases left between them. The CDR3 consists of 14 residues. The germline V gene has CDR1 SGHTA and CDR2 FQGTGA. For the CDR3, the DNA is TGTGCCAGCTGCGCAGGGGTGGGAAGCTATGGCTACACCTTC. It yields the protein CASCAGVGSYGYTF.

This clonotype appeared a few times. J is TRBJ1-2 and V is TRBV28; 8 positions agree with TRBD1. Germline CDR1 MDHEN, CDR2 SYDVKM. J was trimmed by 3 bases and V by 5 bases; bases with no gene match: 8. This CDR3 contains 15 residues. The CDR3 reads CASSPLDREDYGYTF. The CDR3, as DNA: TGTGCCAGCAGTCCACTGGACAGGGAAGACTATGGCTACACCTTC.

This clonotype showed up just a few times. In nucleotides, the CDR3 is TGCAGTGCTCCGGTGGGACAGACCGATTCACCCCTCCACTTT. Residues: CSAPVGQTDSPLHF. V usage is TRBV20-1 and J usage is TRBJ1-6; 7 positions match TRBD1. Trimming cost V 5 bases and J 8 bases; bases outside gene matches: 9. The CDR3 contains 14 residues. Germline CDR1 is DFQATT and CDR2 is SNEGSKA (reference sequence).

This clonotype has more than one count but fewer than ten. The DNA for the CDR3 is TGTGCCAGCTCACCACCGATACGGTCCTACGAGCAGTACTTC. It is translated as CASSPPIRSYEQYF. The rearrangement uses TRBV18 and TRBJ2-7; D is unclear. Germline V gene lookup returns CDR1 KGHSH and CDR2 LQKENI. The CDR3 contains 14 residues. V was cut by 0 bases and J by 1 base, with 7 bases left in between.

This clonotype was seen at least ten times. The CDR3 region has the DNA TGTGCCAGCAGCTTAAGCGAGTACGAGCAGTACTTC. Translation gives CASSLSEYEQYF. The chain uses TRBV7-9 and TRBJ2-7; D not resolved. Between the trimmed V and J ends, which lost 2 bases and 4 bases, there was a span of 6 bases. Per germline, CDR1 SEHNR and CDR2 FQNEAQ (reference sequence). The CDR3 runs to 12 residues.

This clonotype was counted a few times. As DNA, the CDR3 is TGCGCCAGCAGCCAAGATCGACGGTTCGGTAATTCACCCCTCCACTTT. It yields the protein CASSQDRRFGNSPLHF. This chain uses TRBV4-3 with TRBJ1-6; D gene unclear. Germline CDR1 LGHNA, CDR2 YSLEER. This CDR3 region has 16 residues. V shed 0 bases and J shed 6 bases, with 12 bases lying between them.

This clonotype was seen only a few times. The rearrangement links TRBV4-3 to TRBJ2-4, with TRBD1 matching 7 bases. The J segment lost 9 bases and the V segment lost 0 bases, leaving 14 bases of the junction unmatched. Germline V gene data show CDR1 as LGHNA and CDR2 as YSLEER. The CDR3 has 17 amino acids. The CDR3 loop is CASSQDPGQVVRPIQYF. The CDR3 region has the DNA TGCGCCAGCAGCCAAGATCCCGGACAGGTTGTTCGACCCATTCAGTACTTC.

The rearrangement uses TRBV2 and TRBJ2-3; 14 bases map to TRBD2. Germline loops: CDR1 SNHLY, CDR2 FYNNEI. The V segment lost 6 bases and the J segment 2 bases; nucleotides outside the gene matches: 7. The CDR3 runs to 17 residues. The CDR3 loop reads CASRPGTSGGYTDTQYF. The DNA of the CDR3 is TGTGCCAGCAGACCCGGGACTAGCGGGGGCTACACAGATACGCAGTATTTT.

This clonotype turned up a few times. The junction departs from the called germline gene at one end, perhaps through a read error. The V call is TRBV20-1, the J call TRBJ2-1; the D is unclear. Germline-derived CDR1 and CDR2 are DFQATT and SNEGSKA (reference sequence). This CDR3 has 14 amino acids. CDR3 DNA: TGCAGTGCTAGAGATCAGGATAGGGCCCACCTAGGGATCTTC. Protein: CSARDQDRAHLGIF.

This clonotype was observed many times. The chain couples TRBV20-1 to TRBJ1-1, with D tentatively TRBD1 (6 bases). The CDR3 covers 13 residues. Germline values: CDR1 DFQATT, CDR2 SNEGSKA (reference sequence). V gave up 3 bases and J gave up 4 bases, with 12 bases separating them. This CDR3 reads CSASRGGITEAFF. The CDR3 nucleotides read TGCAGTGCTAGTAGGGGGGGCATCACTGAAGCTTTCTTT.

In this sample, this clonotype turned up many times. V gene TRBV6-5 combines with J gene TRBJ2-3; maybe TRBD2 (6 bases). The germline V gene encodes CDR1 MNHEY and CDR2 SVGAGI. The length of the CDR3 is 15 residues. V was trimmed by 3 bases and J by 0 bases, leaving 10 bases between them. The CDR3 coding sequence is TGTGCCAGCAGTTATCGTGGGGGGAGCACAGATACGCAGTATTTT. Its protein product is CASSYRGGSTDTQYF.

This clonotype was detected a few times. The chain links TRBV5-1 to TRBJ2-7; 7 nucleotides line up with TRBD1. CDR1 and CDR2 from the germline V gene are SGHRS and YFSETQ. V dropped 0 bases and J dropped 5; count of bases not matched to a gene: 5. This CDR3 is built from 14 residues. The CDR3 region has the DNA TGCGCCAGCAGCTTGGACAGGGGAAGGGACGAGCAGTACTTC. Translation: CASSLDRGRDEQYF.

The chain recombines TRBV9 with TRBJ2-3; TRBD1 matches at 8 bases. Germline lookup yields CDR1 SGDLS and CDR2 YYNGEE. V trimming: 3 bases; J trimming: 5 bases; junction bases outside the gene matches: 8. The CDR3 is 15 amino acids. The CDR3 bases are TGTGCCAGCAGCGCCCGGGACAGGTTCTTAGATACGCAGTATTTT. Protein: CASSARDRFLDTQYF.

The chain has TRBV19 and TRBJ2-5, with D possibly matching TRBD2 (5 bases). CDR3 length equals 14 residues. V was shortened by 4 bases and J by 0 bases, with 9 bases between the two germline ends. Germline V gene sequence: CDR1 LNHDA, CDR2 SQIVND (reference sequence). The CDR3 bases are TGTGCCAGTAGTAGAGACGGGAACCAAGAGACCCAGTACTTC. It specifies CASSRDGNQETQYF.

This clonotype appeared a few times. This chain links TRBV4-3 with TRBJ1-2; D unresolved. The V end was cut by 1 base, the J end by 4 bases, with 10 bases between. The CDR3 spans 14 residues. CDR1 is LGHNA, CDR2 YSLEER, per germline. The CDR3 reads CASSQAFEGYGYTF. The CDR3 nucleotides read TGCGCCAGCAGCCAAGCTTTCGAAGGCTATGGCTACACCTTC.

The CDR3 nucleotides read TGTGCCAGCAGTTTGGGACGGGGGTTAGGGAACACCGGGGAGCTGTTTTTT. Encoded protein: CASSLGRGLGNTGELFF. J is TRBJ2-2 and V is TRBV12-3 or TRBV12-4; maybe TRBD2 (6 bases). The CDR3 runs to 17 residues. The V and J ends lost 3 bases and 1 base respectively, with 15 bases between them.